This TCR beta chain originates from a study of T cell clonality in common variable immunodeficiency. Findings and limits, study-wide: CVID subjects showed higher TCRbeta clonality than healthy controls.

Patients and controls were mostly of Caucasian heritage. Method: immunoSEQ multiplex PCR; TCRdb's copy keeps in-frame clones and lacks some. The data show tens of thousands of clones, with none appearing a single time. This clone has at least ten counts. The antigen remains unidentified. This clonotype originated in a person aged 18 to 75 in good health. Sequenced sample: peripheral blood mononuclear cells.

The CDR3 DNA, read in part, is TGTGCCAGCCGAAATACAAGCTATGGC. Translation gives CASRNTSYG. The complete CDR3 protein is CASRNTSYGYTF. The J gene is TRBJ1-2, the V gene TRBV19; D gene unclear. The read ends 3 residues shy of where the CDR3 ends; the end is completed using the germline J gene. This CDR3 region has 12 residues. The germline gives CDR1 LNHDA, CDR2 SQIVND (reference sequence). V was shortened by 9 bases and J by 4 bases, with 12 bases between the two germline ends.